This T cell receptor beta chain was retrieved from a study of control samples from healthy donors and cancer patients. Clones were sequenced by immunoSEQ multiplex PCR, and TCRdb holds only the in-frame ones, with some missing. The data show some 100,000 clones, just over 90% seen once. This CDR3 comprises 12 residues. V was pared by 8 bases and J by 2 bases, with 10 bases between. The sequenced sample was blood. V and J are TRBV12-3 or TRBV12-4 and TRBJ2-7; tentatively, D is TRBD1 or TRBD2 (5 bases each). The sequence was collected from a human donor in good health. The donor label of this sample is uncertain. The CDR3 DNA reads as TGTGCCAGCCGGGACCGAACCTACGAGCAGTACTTC. It codes for CASRDRTYEQYF.